The present T cell receptor (beta chain) was sequenced within a study of blood T cell repertoires in COVID-19. Some clones are missing from TCRdb's copy, which holds only in-frame ones; the method was immunoSEQ multiplex PCR. The repertoire holds 250,000 to 300,000 clones, with roughly 87% as singletons. V gave up 2 bases and J gave up 0 bases; unmatched junction bases: 2. The CDR3 has 15 amino acids. Germline CDR1 and CDR2: SGDLS and YYNGEE. The source is a woman aged 45 to 65 who had recovered from COVID-19. The chain uses TRBV9 and TRBJ2-3; 8 nucleotides match TRBD2. Sequenced material: peripheral blood. The CDR3 DNA is TGTGCCAGCAGCGTCGGGGGGGCTAGCACAGATACGCAGTATTTT. Translating gives CASSVGGASTDTQYF.